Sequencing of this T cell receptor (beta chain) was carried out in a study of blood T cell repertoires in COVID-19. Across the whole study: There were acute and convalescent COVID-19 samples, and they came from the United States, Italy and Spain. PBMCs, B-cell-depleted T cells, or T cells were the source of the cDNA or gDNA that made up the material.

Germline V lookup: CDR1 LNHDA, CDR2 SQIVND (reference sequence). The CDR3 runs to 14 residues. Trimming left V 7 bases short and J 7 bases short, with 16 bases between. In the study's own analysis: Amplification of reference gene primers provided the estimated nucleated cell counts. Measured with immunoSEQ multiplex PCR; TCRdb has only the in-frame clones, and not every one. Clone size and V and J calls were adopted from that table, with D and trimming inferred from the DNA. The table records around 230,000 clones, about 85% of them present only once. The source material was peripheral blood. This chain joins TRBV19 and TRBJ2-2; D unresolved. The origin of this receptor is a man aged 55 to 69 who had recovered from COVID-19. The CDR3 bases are TGTGCCAGTAAAACAGTCATTACCGGCGGGGAGCTGTTTTTT. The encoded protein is CASKTVITGGELFF.